Following are 17 T cell receptor beta chains from one sample sequenced in a study of blood T cell repertoires in COVID-19. Data came from immunoSEQ multiplex PCR; TCRdb stores just in-frame clones and leaves some out. The sample consists of about 180,000 clones, 85% to 90% of them appearing once. Sequenced: PBMCs or T cells enriched from blood (not recorded which). The receptors originated from a middle-aged man who had recovered from COVID-19.

This clone has only a few counts. The rearrangement uses TRBV27 and TRBJ2-2, with TRBD1 as a possible D gene (6 bases). The germline gives CDR1 MNHEY, CDR2 SMNVEV (reference sequence). This CDR3 contains 13 residues. V lost 5 bases, J lost 6 bases, and 10 bases lay in between. The CDR3 loop reads CASSNRESGELFF. The CDR3 DNA reads as TGTGCCAGCAGTAACAGGGAATCCGGGGAGCTGTTTTTT.

This chain connects TRBV5-1 to TRBJ2-7, with D possibly matching TRBD1 (6 bases). The CDR3 is 17 residues long. Trimming took 2 bases from V and 4 from J, leaving 22 bases between them. Looked up from germline, CDR1 is SGHRS and CDR2 is YFSETQ. CDR3 sequence reads: CASSLPTGKGTKYEQYF. The DNA of the CDR3 is TGCGCCAGCAGCTTACCAACAGGGAAGGGGACGAAATACGAGCAGTACTTC.

This chain links TRBV6-1 with TRBJ1-5; 9 positions match TRBD1. The germline V gene encodes CDR1 MNHNS and CDR2 SASEGT. This CDR3 is 15 amino acids long. Trimming cost V 3 bases and J 5 bases; bases outside gene matches: 5. The CDR3 nucleotides read TGTGCCAGCAGTGAGGGACAGGGACGCGATCAGCCCCAGCATTTT. Residues: CASSEGQGRDQPQHF.

The sample holds a few counts of this clone. The rearrangement links TRBV6-2 or TRBV6-3 to TRBJ2-2; no reliable D call. Germline-derived CDR1 and CDR2 are MNHEY and SVGEGT. CDR3 length: 12 residues. V dropped 5 bases and J dropped 6 bases, with 7 bases sitting between them. DNA of the CDR3: TGTGCCAGCAGTCTTGGCCCCGGGGAGCTGTTTTTT. It specifies CASSLGPGELFF.

The gene calls are TRBV10-2 and TRBJ1-3; D gene ambiguous. Between the trimmed V and J ends, which lost 0 bases and 0 bases, there was a span of 6 bases. CDR3 length equals 15 residues. The germline CDR1 and CDR2 sequences are WSHSY and SAAADI. The DNA for the CDR3 is TGCGCCAGCAGTGAGTCGAGCGTCTCTGGAAACACCATATATTTT. Translating gives CASSESSVSGNTIYF.

V is TRBV27 and J is TRBJ2-5, with D uncertain. The CDR3 runs to 11 residues. V dropped 8 bases and J dropped 7 bases, with 11 bases sitting between them. Germline V gene data show CDR1 as MNHEY and CDR2 as SMNVEV (reference sequence). The CDR3: CASAALGTQYF. Written as DNA, the CDR3 is TGTGCCAGCGCCGCCCTCGGGACCCAGTACTTC.

In this sample, this clone turned up once. The chain recombines TRBV10-3 with TRBJ1-5; D is possibly TRBD1 (6 bases). V gave up 0 bases and J gave up 7 bases, with 7 bases separating them. There are 13 residues in the CDR3. The germline V gene has CDR1 ENHRY and CDR2 SYGVKD. The CDR3 protein is CAISESQGQPQHF. The CDR3 nucleotides are TGTGCCATCAGTGAGTCCCAGGGGCAGCCCCAGCATTTT.

The chain employs TRBV30 and TRBJ1-2; 7 bases align to TRBD1. Germline CDR1 is GTSNPN and CDR2 is SVGIG (reference sequence). With 3 bases clipped from V and 4 bases from J, the junction kept 14 bases outside the gene matches. The CDR3 spans 16 residues. CDR3 coding DNA: TGTGCCTGGAGAAACTGGGGCAGGGGGGCCCCCTATGGCTACACCTTC. Its translation is CAWRNWGRGAPYGYTF.

The V and J genes are TRBV5-6 and TRBJ2-1, with 7 bases fitting TRBD2. J was trimmed by 2 bases and V by 0 bases; bases with no gene match: 8. CDR3 size: 17 residues. Germline V lookup: CDR1 SGHDT, CDR2 YYEEEE. The CDR3 protein is CASSLGMSGDPYNEQFF. CDR3 in DNA: TGTGCCAGCAGCTTGGGGATGAGCGGGGATCCCTACAATGAGCAGTTCTTC.

The CDR3 region is CASSEKDGAYEQYF. DNA of the CDR3: TGTGCCAGCAGTGAAAAAGACGGGGCCTACGAGCAGTACTTC. The rearrangement uses TRBV2 and TRBJ2-7; tentatively, D is TRBD2 (5 bases). Germline V gene data show CDR1 as SNHLY and CDR2 as FYNNEI. The ends were cut back, 2 bases at V and 2 bases at J, with 10 bases in the middle. This CDR3 has 14 residues.

About this clone: This CDR3 is also generated by other DNA sequences in the sample. CDR3 region: CASSPGGDTQYF. CDR3 coding DNA: TGTGCCAGCAGTCCCGGGGGGGATACGCAGTATTTT. V and J are TRBV2 and TRBJ2-3; 7 nucleotides match TRBD2. This CDR3 has 12 residues. The V segment lost 5 bases and the J segment 6 bases; nucleotides outside the gene matches: 2. CDR1 and CDR2 (germline): SNHLY, FYNNEI.

This clone was observed a single time. J is TRBJ2-5 and V is TRBV5-1, with D possibly being TRBD2 (5 bases). The CDR3 covers 12 residues. Germline V gene sequence: CDR1 SGHRS, CDR2 YFSETQ. V dropped 4 bases and J dropped 4 bases, with 8 bases sitting between them. In DNA, the CDR3 is TGCGCCAGCAGCGCCCGGGGAGAGACCCAGTACTTC. Protein product: CASSARGETQYF.

The chain employs TRBV4-1 and TRBJ1-5; no reliable D call. The CDR3 is made up of 17 amino acids. Trimming pared 0 bases from V and 7 bases from J, leaving 19 bases between. Germline assignment: CDR1 MGHRA and CDR2 YSYEKL. CDR3 in DNA: TGCGCCAGCAGCCAAGAAAAGTCTGGTTCGGGTTGGCAGCCCCAGCATTTT. Amino acid sequence: CASSQEKSGSGWQPQHF.

The gene calls are TRBV4-2 and TRBJ2-7; 9 bases agree with TRBD1. V lost 1 base and J lost 1; bases outside the gene matches: 17. This CDR3 has 20 residues. From germline, CDR1 is LGHNA and CDR2 YNFKEQ. CDR3 residues: CASSQAFGTGPGGGSYEQYF. Written as DNA, the CDR3 is TGTGCCAGCAGCCAAGCTTTTGGGACAGGGCCAGGGGGTGGGTCCTACGAGCAGTACTTC.

The chain joins TRBV5-1 to TRBJ1-2; unclear D gene. CDR1 and CDR2 (germline): SGHRS, YFSETQ. The CDR3 consists of 11 residues. Trimming took 3 bases from V and 8 from J, leaving 8 bases between them. Here the CDR3 DNA reads TGCGCCAGCAGCTCCGGGGAAGGCTACACCTTC. This sequence encodes CASSSGEGYTF.

The chain employs TRBV2 and TRBJ2-7; D is perhaps TRBD1 (6 bases). The CDR3 is 15 amino acids. Germline V gene data show CDR1 as SNHLY and CDR2 as FYNNEI. The ends were cut back, 8 bases at V and 2 bases at J, with 19 bases in the middle. The CDR3 sequence: CASQPGDRQTYEQYF. The CDR3 bases are TGTGCCAGCCAGCCAGGGGATCGCCAAACCTACGAGCAGTACTTC. The full variable domain, rest sourced from reference TRBV2 and TRBJ2-7, is EPEVTQTPSHQVTQMGQEVILRCVPISNHLYFYWYRQILGQKVEFLVSFYNNEISEKSEIFDDQFSVERPDGSNFTLKIRSTKLEDSAMYFCASQPGDRQTYEQYFGPGTRLTVT.

This sequence joins TRBV5-1 and TRBJ1-2; tentative D call: TRBD1 (5 bases). V gave up 0 bases and J gave up 8 bases, with 14 bases separating them. This CDR3 is built from 14 residues. Germline-derived CDR1 and CDR2 are SGHRS and YFSETQ. CDR3: CASSLAQGDRGYTF. CDR3 DNA sequence: TGCGCCAGCAGCTTGGCCCAAGGGGATCGCGGCTACACCTTC.